This is a list of T cell receptor beta chains from one sample in a study of somatic mutations in cytotoxic T cells in rheumatoid arthritis. Clones were sequenced by immunoSEQ multiplex PCR, and TCRdb holds only the in-frame ones, with some missing. The sample holds 20,000 to 25,000 clones, roughly 74% seen once. What was sequenced was CD8+ T cells sorted from blood. The receptors were gathered from an adult with rheumatoid arthritis. Both conserved end residues are part of each CDR3. The D gene is left open where the match is weak. A clone size is listed for some rows: how often the clone was seen (once, few, many), or a class if it is expanded.

TGTGCCAGTAGTACCCCCGGGAGGATAGATACGCAGTATTTT	CASSTPGRIDTQYF	TRBV19	.	TRBD2	14	TRBJ2-3
TGCGCCAGCAGCCAAGATCTTACGGACCGCACAGATACGCAGTATTTT	CASSQDLTDRTDTQYF	TRBV4-3	.	.	16	TRBJ2-3
TGTGCCAGCAGCGGGACAGGGCACGTAGAGACCCAGTACTTC	CASSGTGHVETQYF	TRBV27	.	TRBD1	14	TRBJ2-5
TGCGCCAGCAGCCAGGAACTGGGACAGAAGCCTAACTATGGCTACACCTTC	CASSQELGQKPNYGYTF	TRBV4-3	.	TRBD1	17	TRBJ1-2
TGTGCCAGCAGTGAAGGCGTGAGGGGTAGTAACTATGGCTACACCTTC	CASSEGVRGSNYGYTF	TRBV6-1	once	.	16	TRBJ1-2
TGTGCCAGCAGTTTAAGAAAGGCAGGGAATTCACCCCTCCACTTT	CASSLRKAGNSPLHF	TRBV27	.	.	15	TRBJ1-6
TGCGCCAGCAGCCAATCCGGGACAGGGTTCGGAAAACTGTTTTTT	CASSQSGTGFGKLFF	TRBV4-3	.	TRBD1	15	TRBJ1-4
TGTGCCAGTAGTATCGTCCCCCTCGGCAATCAGCCCCAGCATTTT	CASSIVPLGNQPQHF	TRBV19	.	.	15	TRBJ1-5
TGTGCCAGCACCAGGGCGGGCAATCAGCCCCAGCATTTT	CASTRAGNQPQHF	TRBV2	few	.	13	TRBJ1-5
TGTGCCAGCAGCTTGGAAGCAGGGACGAACACTGAAGCTTTCTTT	CASSLEAGTNTEAFF	TRBV5-5	.	.	15	TRBJ1-1
TGCGCCAGCAGCCCAGGACTCTCTGGGGCCAACGTCCTGACTTTC	CASSPGLSGANVLTF	TRBV4-1	.	.	15	TRBJ2-6
TGTGCCAGCAGCGCCGGACTAAGCTCCTACGAGCAGTACTTC	CASSAGLSSYEQYF	TRBV13	.	.	14	TRBJ2-7
TGCGCCAGCAGCCAAGATATGGTCAATCAGCCCCAGCATTTT	CASSQDMVNQPQHF	TRBV4-3	.	.	14	TRBJ1-5
TGTGCCAGCAGCTTAGGCCTTGGGGGGTTGAACACTGAAGCTTTCTTT	CASSLGLGGLNTEAFF	TRBV13	.	.	16	TRBJ1-1
TGTGCCAGTAGTATAGATAGGGGTTCGGACAGGGAAGTAGAAGAGACCCAGTACTTC	CASSIDRGSDREVEETQYF	TRBV19	.	TRBD1	19	TRBJ2-5
TGTGCCAGCAGCCCTACCCGGACCCTCGGGAACACTGAAGCTTTCTTT	CASSPTRTLGNTEAFF	TRBV11-2	.	.	16	TRBJ1-1
TGTGCCAGCACCGTACTAGCGGGAGGGCTCTACGAGCAGTACTTC	CASTVLAGGLYEQYF	TRBV5-6	.	TRBD2	15	TRBJ2-7
TGTGCCAGCAGTTTCACAGCGACTAACTATGGCTACACCTTC	CASSFTATNYGYTF	TRBV27	few	.	14	TRBJ1-2